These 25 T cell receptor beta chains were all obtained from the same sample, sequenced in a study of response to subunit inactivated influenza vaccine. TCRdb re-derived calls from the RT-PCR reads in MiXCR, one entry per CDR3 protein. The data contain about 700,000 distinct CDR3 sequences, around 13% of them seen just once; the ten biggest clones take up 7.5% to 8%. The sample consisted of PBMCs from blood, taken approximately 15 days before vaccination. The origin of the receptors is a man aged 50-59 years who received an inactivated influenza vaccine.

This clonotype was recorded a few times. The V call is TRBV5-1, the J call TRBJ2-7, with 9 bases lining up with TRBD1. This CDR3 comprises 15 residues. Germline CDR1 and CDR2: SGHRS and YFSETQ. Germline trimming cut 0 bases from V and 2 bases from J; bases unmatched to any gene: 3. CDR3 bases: TGCGCCAGCAGCTTGGACGGGACAGGGCCCTACGAGCAGTACTTC. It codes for CASSLDGTGPYEQYF.

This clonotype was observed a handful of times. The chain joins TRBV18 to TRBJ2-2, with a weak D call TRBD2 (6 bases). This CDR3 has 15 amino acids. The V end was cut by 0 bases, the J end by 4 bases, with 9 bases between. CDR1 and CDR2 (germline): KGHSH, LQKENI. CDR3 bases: TGTGCCAGCTCACCACCCAACGGGGGCACCGGGGAGCTGTTTTTT. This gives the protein CASSPPNGGTGELFF.

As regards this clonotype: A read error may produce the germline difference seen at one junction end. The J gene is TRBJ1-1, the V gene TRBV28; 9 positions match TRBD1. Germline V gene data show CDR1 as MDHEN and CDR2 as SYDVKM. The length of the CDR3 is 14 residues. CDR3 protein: CASSQIGTGFLRGF. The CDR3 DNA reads TGTGCCAGCAGCCAGATCGGGACAGGGTTTTTAAGGGGCTTT.

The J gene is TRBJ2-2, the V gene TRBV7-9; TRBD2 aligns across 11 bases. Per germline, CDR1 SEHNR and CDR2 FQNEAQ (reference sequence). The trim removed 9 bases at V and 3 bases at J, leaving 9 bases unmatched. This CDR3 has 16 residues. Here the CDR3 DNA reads TGTGCCAGTGGGACAGAACTAGCGGGGGACACCGGGGAGCTGTTTTTT. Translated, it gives CASGTELAGDTGELFF.

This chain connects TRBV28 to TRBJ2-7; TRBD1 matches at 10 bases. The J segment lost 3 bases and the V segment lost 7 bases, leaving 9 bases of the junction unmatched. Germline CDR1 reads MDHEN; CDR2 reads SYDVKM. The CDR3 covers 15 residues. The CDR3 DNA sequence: TGTGCCAGCAAGCGACAGGGGGCCTCGTTCTACGAGCAGTACTTC. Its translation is CASKRQGASFYEQYF. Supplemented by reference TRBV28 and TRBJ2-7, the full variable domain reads DVKVTQSSRYLVKRTGEKVFLECVQDMDHENMFWYRQDPGLGLRLIYFSYDVKMKEKGDIPEGYSVSREKKERFSLILESASTNQTSMYLCASKRQGASFYEQYFGPGTRLTVT.

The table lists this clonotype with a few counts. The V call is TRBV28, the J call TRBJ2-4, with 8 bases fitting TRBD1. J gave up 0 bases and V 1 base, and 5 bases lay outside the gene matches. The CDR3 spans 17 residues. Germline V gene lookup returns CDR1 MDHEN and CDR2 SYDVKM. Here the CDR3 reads CASSLYGTGVAKNIQYF. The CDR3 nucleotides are TGTGCCAGCAGTTTATATGGGACAGGAGTAGCCAAAAACATTCAGTACTTC.

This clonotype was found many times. CDR3 DNA: TGTGCCAGCAGTTACCTGGGGGGGAACACTGAAGCTTTCTTT. It yields the protein CASSYLGGNTEAFF. This chain links TRBV6-5 with TRBJ1-1, with a tentative D call TRBD1 (5 bases). Germline CDR1 reads MNHEY; CDR2 reads SVGAGI. V shed 2 bases and J shed 1 base, with 8 bases lying between them. The CDR3 has 14 residues.

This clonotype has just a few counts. The CDR3 here is CASSTGLAGNVYNEQFF. DNA for the CDR3: TGCGCCAGCAGCACTGGACTAGCGGGAAATGTCTACAATGAGCAGTTCTTC. The chain joins TRBV5-1 to TRBJ2-1; 12 bases agree with TRBD2. There are 17 residues in the CDR3. Germline CDR1 reads SGHRS; CDR2 reads YFSETQ. V trimming: 4 bases; J trimming: 3 bases; junction bases outside the gene matches: 8.

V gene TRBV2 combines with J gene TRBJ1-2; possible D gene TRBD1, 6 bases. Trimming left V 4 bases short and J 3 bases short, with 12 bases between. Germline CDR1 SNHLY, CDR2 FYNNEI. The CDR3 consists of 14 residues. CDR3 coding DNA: TGTGCCAGCAGTGTGTTCGGGGGCGACTATGGCTACACCTTC. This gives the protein CASSVFGGDYGYTF.

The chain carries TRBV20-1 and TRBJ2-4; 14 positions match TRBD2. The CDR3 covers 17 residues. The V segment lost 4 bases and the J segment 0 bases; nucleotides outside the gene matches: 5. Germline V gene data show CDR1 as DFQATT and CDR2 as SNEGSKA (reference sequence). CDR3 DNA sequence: TGCAGTGCTATTAACGGACTAGCGGGGGGAGCCAAAAACATTCAGTACTTC. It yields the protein CSAINGLAGGAKNIQYF.

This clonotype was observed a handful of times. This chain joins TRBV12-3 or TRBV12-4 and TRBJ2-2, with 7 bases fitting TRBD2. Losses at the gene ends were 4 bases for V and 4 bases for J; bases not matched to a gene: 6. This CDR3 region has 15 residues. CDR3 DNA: TGTGCCAGCAGTTCGGGCGGGAGTCTCACCGGGGAGCTGTTTTTT. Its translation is CASSSGGSLTGELFF.

CDR3 nucleotides: TGCAGTGCTAGACTGAGCTCCTATAATTCACCCCTCCACTTT. It is translated as CSARLSSYNSPLHF. V gene TRBV20-1 combines with J gene TRBJ1-6, with D unclear. Trimming shortened V by 2 bases and J by 0 bases, and 5 bases separated the two germline ends. The CDR3 consists of 14 residues. CDR1 is DFQATT and CDR2 is SNEGSKA in the germline V gene (reference sequence).

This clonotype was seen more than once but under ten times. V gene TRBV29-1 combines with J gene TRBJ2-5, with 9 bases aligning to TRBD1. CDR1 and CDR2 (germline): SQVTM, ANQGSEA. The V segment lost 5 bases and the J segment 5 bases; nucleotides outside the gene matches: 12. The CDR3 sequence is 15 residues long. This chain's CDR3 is CSVTLTGGRGETQYF. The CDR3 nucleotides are TGCAGCGTTACTCTAACAGGGGGCAGGGGGGAGACCCAGTACTTC.

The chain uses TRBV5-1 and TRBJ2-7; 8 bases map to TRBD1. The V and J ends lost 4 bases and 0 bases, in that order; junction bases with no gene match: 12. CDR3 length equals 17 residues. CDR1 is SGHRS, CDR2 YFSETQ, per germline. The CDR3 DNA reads TGCGCCAGCAGCCTAAATACAGGGGGTCGAAGCTCCTACGAGCAGTACTTC. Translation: CASSLNTGGRSSYEQYF.

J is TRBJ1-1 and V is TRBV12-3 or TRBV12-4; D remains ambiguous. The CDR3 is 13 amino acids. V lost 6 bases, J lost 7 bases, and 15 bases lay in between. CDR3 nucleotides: TGTGCCAGCAGCCTAGGACTCTCCGTTGAAGCTTTCTTT. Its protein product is CASSLGLSVEAFF.

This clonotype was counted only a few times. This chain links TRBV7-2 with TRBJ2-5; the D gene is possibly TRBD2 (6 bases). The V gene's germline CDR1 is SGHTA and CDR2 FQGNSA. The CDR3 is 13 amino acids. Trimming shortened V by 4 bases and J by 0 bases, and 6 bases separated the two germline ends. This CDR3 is CASSWTNQETQYF. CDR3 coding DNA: TGTGCCAGCAGCTGGACTAACCAAGAGACCCAGTACTTC.

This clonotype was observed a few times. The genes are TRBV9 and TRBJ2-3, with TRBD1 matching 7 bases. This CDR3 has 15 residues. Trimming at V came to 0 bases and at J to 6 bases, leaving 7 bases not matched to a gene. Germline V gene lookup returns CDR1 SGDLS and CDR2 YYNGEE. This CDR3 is CASSVAPGGSDTQYF. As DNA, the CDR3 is TGTGCCAGCAGCGTAGCCCCAGGGGGATCGGATACGCAGTATTTT.

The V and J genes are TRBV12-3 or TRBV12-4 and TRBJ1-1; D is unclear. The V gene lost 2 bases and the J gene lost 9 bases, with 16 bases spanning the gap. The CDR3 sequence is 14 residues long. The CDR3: CASSLNTGGVQAFF. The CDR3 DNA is TGTGCCAGCAGTTTAAATACGGGAGGAGTACAAGCTTTCTTT.

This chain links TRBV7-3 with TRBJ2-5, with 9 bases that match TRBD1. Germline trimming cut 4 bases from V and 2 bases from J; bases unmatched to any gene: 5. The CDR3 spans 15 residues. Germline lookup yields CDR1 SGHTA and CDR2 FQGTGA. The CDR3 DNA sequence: TGTGCCAGCAGCTGGACGGGACAGGGTCAAGAGACCCAGTACTTC. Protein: CASSWTGQGQETQYF. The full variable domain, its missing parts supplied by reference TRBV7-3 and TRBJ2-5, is GAGVSQTPSNKVTEKGKYVELRCDPISGHTALYWYRQSLGQGPEFLIYFQGTGAADDSGLPNDRFFAVRPEGSVSTLKIQRTERGDSAVYLCASSWTGQGQETQYFGPGTRLLVL.

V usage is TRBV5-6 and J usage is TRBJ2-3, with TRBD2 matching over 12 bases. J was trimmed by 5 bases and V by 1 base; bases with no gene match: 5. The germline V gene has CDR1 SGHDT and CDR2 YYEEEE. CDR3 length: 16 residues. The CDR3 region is CASSLPLAGGRDTQYF. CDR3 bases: TGTGCCAGCAGCTTGCCTCTAGCGGGGGGGCGAGATACGCAGTATTTT.

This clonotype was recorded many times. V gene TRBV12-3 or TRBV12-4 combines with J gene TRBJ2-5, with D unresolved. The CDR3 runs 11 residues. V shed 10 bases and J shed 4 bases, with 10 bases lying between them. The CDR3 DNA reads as TGTGCCACCCCGGAGAGAGAGACCCAGTACTTC. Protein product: CATPERETQYF.

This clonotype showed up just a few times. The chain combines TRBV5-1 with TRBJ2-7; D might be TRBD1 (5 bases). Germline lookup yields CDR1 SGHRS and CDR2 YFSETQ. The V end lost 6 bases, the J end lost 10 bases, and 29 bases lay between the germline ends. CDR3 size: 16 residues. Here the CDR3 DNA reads TGCGCCAGCACCTCTAAACAGGATACATCGACCCTGAGACAGTACTTC. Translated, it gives CASTSKQDTSTLRQYF.

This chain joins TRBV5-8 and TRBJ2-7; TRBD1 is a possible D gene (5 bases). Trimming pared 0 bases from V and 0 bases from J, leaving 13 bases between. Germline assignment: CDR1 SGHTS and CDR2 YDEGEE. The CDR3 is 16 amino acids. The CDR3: CASSLVTALSSYEQYF. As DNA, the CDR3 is TGTGCCAGCAGCTTGGTGACAGCCCTGAGCTCCTACGAGCAGTACTTC.

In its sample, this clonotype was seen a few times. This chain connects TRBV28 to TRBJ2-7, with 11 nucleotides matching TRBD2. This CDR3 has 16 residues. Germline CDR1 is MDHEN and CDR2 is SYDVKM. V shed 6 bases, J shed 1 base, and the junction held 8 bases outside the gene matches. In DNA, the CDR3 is TGTGCCAGCAGCAGCAGTAGCGGGAGGGTATCCTACGAGCAGTACTTC. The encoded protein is CASSSSSGRVSYEQYF.

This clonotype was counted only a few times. The CDR3 loop is CSASAGIDYEQYF. The CDR3 DNA follows: TGCAGCGCGTCAGCGGGAATTGACTACGAGCAGTACTTC. The J gene is TRBJ2-7, the V gene TRBV29-1; 7 nucleotides match TRBD2. The germline V gene has CDR1 SQVTM and CDR2 ANQGSEA. The CDR3 length is 13 residues. Trimming cost V 7 bases and J 3 bases; bases outside gene matches: 9.